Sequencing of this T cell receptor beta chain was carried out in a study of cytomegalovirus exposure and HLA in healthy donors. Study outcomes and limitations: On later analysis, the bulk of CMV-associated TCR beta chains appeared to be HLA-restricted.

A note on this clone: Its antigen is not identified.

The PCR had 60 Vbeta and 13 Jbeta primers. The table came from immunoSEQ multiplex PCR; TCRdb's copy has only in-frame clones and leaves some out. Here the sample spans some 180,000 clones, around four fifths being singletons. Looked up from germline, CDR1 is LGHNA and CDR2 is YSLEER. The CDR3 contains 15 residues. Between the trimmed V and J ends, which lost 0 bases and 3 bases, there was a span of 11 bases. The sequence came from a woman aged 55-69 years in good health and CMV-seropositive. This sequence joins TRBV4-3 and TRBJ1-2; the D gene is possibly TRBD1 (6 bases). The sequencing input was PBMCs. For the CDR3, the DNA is TGCGCCAGCAGCCAAGATTATGGACAGCACTATGGCTACACCTTC. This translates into CASSQDYGQHYGYTF.